This T cell receptor (beta chain) was found in a study of tumor-infiltrating lymphocytes in primary liver carcinoma. Study-wide background: All patients, whether men or women, fell within 30 to 69 years of age.

From germline, CDR1 is MNHGY and CDR2 SVAAGI. There are 16 residues in the CDR3. TCR beta cDNA was prepared out of roughly 0.45 ug total RNA by means of a constant-region primer. ARM-PCR, slightly modified, supplied the TCR beta libraries through three nested multiplex PCR rounds. It was with TRBV1-TRBV30 forward primers and a C-beta reverse primer that the first two PCR rounds were run, at 10 to 11 cycles each. TCRdb reprocessed the multiplex PCR reads with MiXCR, giving one entry per CDR3 protein. The sample has about 64,000 distinct CDR3 sequences; about two thirds are singletons. From unsorted bulk tissue weighing 20-30 mg, DNA and RNA were co-extracted. Subjects presented with primary liver carcinoma managed by surgical resection. Sampling was performed at five separate regions of each tumor. A note on this clonotype: No antigen is known for it. At one of its ends the junction is not consistent with the germline gene, which may arise from a read error.

Study-level points and caveats: It was in tumors, not blood, that the top-250-clone fraction was significantly higher (p = 0.039).

The sequenced material came from liver tumor tissue from sampling region 4. Sample subset: tumor region T4, right-lateral pole. V is TRBV6-9 and J is TRBJ2-3, with D possibly TRBD2 on 5 matching bases. This clonotype was sampled from a man aged 35-49 years with primary liver carcinoma and hepatitis B virus infection. CDR3 sequence (DNA): TGTGCCAGCATGGCTGTTGCGGGCCCTAGCAGAGATACGCAGTATTTT. Protein product: CASMAVAGPSRDTQYF.